The clone carrying this T cell receptor beta chain showed up just a few times. This entry is derived from a study of CD8+CD57+ T cells in acquired aplastic anemia. The germline V gene encodes CDR1 GTSNPN and CDR2 SVGIG (reference sequence). V was pared by 2 bases and J by 0 bases, with 7 bases of the junction left unmatched. The CDR3 length is 16 residues. The study profiled TCR beta VDJ and CDR3 using genomic DNA as template. TCRdb ran MiXCR on the reads and lists one entry per CDR3 protein. The sample has roughly 200,000 distinct CDR3 sequences, 50% to 65% seen once. An expansion of CD8+CD57+ cells by flow cytometry had been shown in patients chosen for sequencing.

Sequenced material: sorted CD4+, CD8+, or CD8+CD57+ T cells (not recorded which) from PBMCs. The sequence was obtained from a human donor with aplastic anemia. The chain is built from TRBV30 and TRBJ2-1, with TRBD1 matching over 7 bases. DNA of the CDR3: TGTGCCTGGAGTCGTACAGGGGTAAGCTCCTACAATGAGCAGTTCTTC. It translates to CAWSRTGVSSYNEQFF. Full variable domain (missing parts from reference TRBV30 and TRBJ2-1): SQTIHQWPATLVQPVGSPLSLECTVEGTSNPNLYWYRQAAGRGLQLLFYSVGIGQISSEVPQNLSASRPQDRQFILSSKKLLLSDSGFYLCAWSRTGVSSYNEQFFGPGTRLTVL.